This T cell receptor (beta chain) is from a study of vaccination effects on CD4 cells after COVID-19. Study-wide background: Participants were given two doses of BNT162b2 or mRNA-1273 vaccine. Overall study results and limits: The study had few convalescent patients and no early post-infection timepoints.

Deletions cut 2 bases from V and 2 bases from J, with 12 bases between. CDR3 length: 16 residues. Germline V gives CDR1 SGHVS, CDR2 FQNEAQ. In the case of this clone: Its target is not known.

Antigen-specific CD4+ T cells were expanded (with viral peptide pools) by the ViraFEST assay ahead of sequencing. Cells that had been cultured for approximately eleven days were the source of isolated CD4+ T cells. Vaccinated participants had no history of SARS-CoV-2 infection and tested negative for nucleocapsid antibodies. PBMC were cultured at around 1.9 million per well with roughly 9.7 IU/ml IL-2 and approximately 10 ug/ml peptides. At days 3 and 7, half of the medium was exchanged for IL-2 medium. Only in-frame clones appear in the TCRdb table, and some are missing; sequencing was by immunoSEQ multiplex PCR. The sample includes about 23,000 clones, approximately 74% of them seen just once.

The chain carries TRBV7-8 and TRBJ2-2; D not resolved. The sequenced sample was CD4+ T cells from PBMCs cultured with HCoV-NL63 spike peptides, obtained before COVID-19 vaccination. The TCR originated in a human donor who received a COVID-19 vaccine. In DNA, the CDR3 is TGTGCCAGCAGCTTAAAGGGCAAGAGCAACACCGGGGAGCTGTTTTTT. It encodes CASSLKGKSNTGELFF. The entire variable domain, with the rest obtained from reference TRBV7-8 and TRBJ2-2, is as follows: GAGVSQSPRYKVAKRGQDVALRCDPISGHVSLFWYQQALGQGPEFLTYFQNEAQLDKSGLPSDRFFAERPEGSVSTLKIQRTQQEDSAVYLCASSLKGKSNTGELFFGEGSRLTVL.